What follows are 16 T cell receptor beta chains derived from one specimen sequenced in a study of STAT5B mutations in CD4+ large granular lymphocyte leukemia. The assay was immunoSEQ multiplex PCR, and TCRdb's table has in-frame clones only and misses some. The table lists approximately 30,000 clones, 68% of them singletons. The sample taken for sequencing was CD4+ T cells from blood buffy coats. The receptors come from a human donor in good health.

This clone turned up a few times. A read error may produce the germline difference seen at one junction end. The genes are TRBV19 and TRBJ1-2; perhaps TRBD1 as D (6 bases). This CDR3 has 14 residues. The germline V gene has CDR1 LNHDA and CDR2 SQIVND (reference sequence). The CDR3 sequence: CASTIGAGAYGYTF. CDR3 DNA: TGTGCCAGTACTATAGGGGCAGGGGCCTATGGCTACACCTTC.

The rearrangement joins TRBV5-6 to TRBJ1-4; weak D call: TRBD1 (5 bases). CDR1 SGHDT and CDR2 YYEEEE come from the germline V gene. The ends were cut back, 1 base at V and 5 bases at J, with 12 bases in the middle. The CDR3 spans 15 residues. The CDR3 DNA reads TGTGCCAGCAGCTTGTGGGGGATGGGGAATGAAAAACTGTTTTTT. It encodes CASSLWGMGNEKLFF.

This clone was seen a few times. The chain combines TRBV10-1 with TRBJ2-1; D is perhaps TRBD1 or TRBD2 (5 bases each). This CDR3 is built from 14 residues. V was cut by 4 bases and J by 4 bases, with 11 bases left in between. Germline CDR1 is WNHNN and CDR2 is SYGVQD (reference sequence). The DNA of the CDR3 is TGCGCCAGCAGTGGGGGGATATCGTACAATGAGCAGTTCTTC. It is translated as CASSGGISYNEQFF.

V usage is TRBV18 and J usage is TRBJ2-3, with 8 bases identical to TRBD1. Per the germline V gene, CDR1 is KGHSH and CDR2 is LQKENI. CDR3 length: 16 residues. V lost 4 bases and J lost 5; bases outside the gene matches: 11. CDR3 amino acids: CASSLLWTGKGDTQYF. DNA for the CDR3: TGTGCCAGCTCACTCCTTTGGACAGGGAAGGGAGATACGCAGTATTTT.

This clone has just one count. The CDR3 DNA is TGTGCCAGCAGCAAAGAGAAGGCCCTTAATTACGAGCAGTACTTC. It is translated as CASSKEKALNYEQYF. J is TRBJ2-7 and V is TRBV21-1. TRBV21-1 corresponds to a pseudogene. The length of the CDR3 is 15 residues.

This chain uses TRBV6-1 with TRBJ1-2; 8 bases line up with TRBD1. Looked up from germline, CDR1 is MNHNS and CDR2 is SASEGT. This CDR3 region has 14 residues. The V gene end was trimmed by 3 bases and the J gene end by 5 bases; junction bases not matched to a gene: 5. CDR3 sequence: CASSDPQGVYGYTF. The CDR3 bases are TGTGCCAGCAGTGATCCACAGGGGGTGTATGGCTACACCTTC.

The chain has TRBV5-1 and TRBJ2-7; 8 bases agree with TRBD1. V was clipped by 5 bases and J by 5 bases; unmatched bases: 12. Germline V gene sequence: CDR1 SGHRS, CDR2 YFSETQ. The CDR3 runs to 15 residues. The CDR3, as DNA: TGCGCCAGCAGTTCATGGGACAGGCTGGTCGACGAGCAGTACTTC. Encoded protein: CASSSWDRLVDEQYF.

The rearrangement links TRBV5-1 to TRBJ1-2, with 11 bases that match TRBD1. The CDR3 loop spans 15 amino acids. Germline values: CDR1 SGHRS, CDR2 YFSETQ. V shed 2 bases, J shed 7 bases, and the junction held 7 bases outside the gene matches. The CDR3 DNA follows: TGCGCCAGCAGCTTCAACGGACAGGGGGCCTTTGGCTACACCTTC. This sequence encodes CASSFNGQGAFGYTF.

The chain uses TRBV4-3 and TRBJ1-3; D possibly corresponds to TRBD1 (5 bases). This CDR3 spans 19 amino acids. V lost 0 bases and J 0 bases, leaving 18 bases between the germline ends. Germline V gene lookup returns CDR1 LGHNA and CDR2 YSLEER. The CDR3 sequence is CASSQEWGRAYSSGNTIYF. CDR3 DNA: TGCGCCAGCAGCCAAGAATGGGGCAGGGCCTATAGCTCTGGAAACACCATATATTTT.

The table lists this clone with a few counts. The chain joins TRBV27 to TRBJ2-1; 8 bases match TRBD1. Germline CDR1 reads MNHEY; CDR2 reads SMNVEV (reference sequence). V gave up 3 bases and J gave up 3 bases; unmatched junction bases: 4. The length of the CDR3 is 15 residues. The CDR3 is CASSLLGQGYNEQFF. The CDR3 DNA is TGTGCCAGCAGTTTGTTAGGACAGGGCTACAATGAGCAGTTCTTC.

The chain uses TRBV5-4 and TRBJ2-6; D might be TRBD2 (6 bases). Germline V gene data show CDR1 as SGHNT and CDR2 as YYREEE (reference sequence). The CDR3 is 16 amino acids. V was cut by 2 bases and J by 0 bases, with 9 bases left in between. CDR3 amino acids: CASSFAGNSGANVLTF. The CDR3 DNA sequence: TGTGCCAGCAGCTTCGCGGGGAACTCTGGGGCCAACGTCCTGACTTTC.

The chain links TRBV14 to TRBJ2-1; 9 bases are a match to TRBD2. V dropped 3 bases and J dropped 8; count of bases not matched to a gene: 8. Germline V gene lookup returns CDR1 SGHDN and CDR2 FVKESK. CDR3 length: 15 amino acids. CDR3 residues: CASSQPRGGADEQFF. In nucleotides, the CDR3 is TGTGCCAGCAGCCAGCCGCGGGGGGGCGCGGATGAGCAGTTCTTC.

CDR3 protein: CASSELHTGVGETQYF. CDR3 in DNA: TGTGCCAGCAGTGAACTCCACACAGGGGTGGGGGAGACCCAGTACTTC. The chain employs TRBV2 and TRBJ2-5, with TRBD1 matching 7 bases. Losses at the gene ends were 2 bases for V and 5 bases for J; bases not matched to a gene: 11. The CDR3 is 16 amino acids. CDR1 and CDR2 from the germline V gene are SNHLY and FYNNEI.

This clone occurred a few times. The V call is TRBV28, the J call TRBJ2-7; D not resolved. Trimming cost V 7 bases and J 1 base, with 14 bases left between them. Germline-derived CDR1 and CDR2 are MDHEN and SYDVKM. The CDR3 has 14 amino acids. The CDR3 coding sequence is TGTGCCAGCAATGAGCTTGGACGGTCCTACGAGCAGTACTTC. Amino acids: CASNELGRSYEQYF.

This clone is deemed medium-sized. V gene TRBV10-3 combines with J gene TRBJ1-2; 9 positions match TRBD1. The V segment lost 7 bases and the J segment 3 bases; nucleotides outside the gene matches: 6. The CDR3 totals 14 residues. The germline CDR1 and CDR2 sequences are ENHRY and SYGVKD. The CDR3, as DNA: TGTGCCATCACCGGGACAGGGCTTGACTATGGCTACACCTTC. Residues: CAITGTGLDYGYTF.

This chain uses TRBV11-2 with TRBJ2-7; the match to TRBD2 covers 13 bases. With 4 bases clipped from V and 2 bases from J, the junction kept 5 bases outside the gene matches. The CDR3 is made up of 16 amino acids. CDR1 SGHAT and CDR2 FQNNGV come from the germline V gene. CDR3 coding DNA: TGTGCCAGCAGCTGGACTAGCGGGGGCCGACCCTACGAGCAGTACTTC. Its protein is CASSWTSGGRPYEQYF.